The source of this T cell receptor beta chain is a study of blood T cell repertoires in COVID-19. Study-level background: There were acute and convalescent COVID-19 samples, and they came from the United States, Italy and Spain.

Assay used: immunoSEQ multiplex PCR; TCRdb lists only in-frame clones, some missing. Seen here are about 350,000 clones, about 90% observed once, and the top ten hold roughly 1%. Germline V gene sequence: CDR1 KGHSH, CDR2 LQKENI. Trimming left V 0 bases short and J 4 bases short, with 13 bases between. The CDR3 runs to 16 residues. Enrolled through a virtual design, the participants were between about 18 and 89 years of age and came from 24 US areas. Which cohort a participant joined came from the clinical history participants gave. The sequencing input was PBMCs or T cells enriched from blood (not recorded which). The receptor's source is a woman in her 30s who had recovered from COVID-19. The chain combines TRBV18 with TRBJ2-1; D possibly corresponds to TRBD1 (5 bases). CDR3: CASSPPGQWDYNEQFF. As DNA, the CDR3 is TGTGCCAGCTCACCACCCGGACAATGGGATTACAATGAGCAGTTCTTC.